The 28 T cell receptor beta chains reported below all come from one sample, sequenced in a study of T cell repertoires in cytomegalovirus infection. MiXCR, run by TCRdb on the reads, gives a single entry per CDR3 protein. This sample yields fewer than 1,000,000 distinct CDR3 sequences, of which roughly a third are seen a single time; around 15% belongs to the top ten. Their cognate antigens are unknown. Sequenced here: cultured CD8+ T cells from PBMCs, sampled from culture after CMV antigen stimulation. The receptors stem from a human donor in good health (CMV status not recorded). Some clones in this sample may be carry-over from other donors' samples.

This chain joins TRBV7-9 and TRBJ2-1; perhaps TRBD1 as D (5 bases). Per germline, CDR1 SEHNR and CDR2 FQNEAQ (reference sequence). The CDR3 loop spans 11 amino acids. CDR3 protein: CVQGRVNEQFF. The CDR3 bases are TGTGTCCAGGGAAGGGTGAATGAGCAGTTCTTC.

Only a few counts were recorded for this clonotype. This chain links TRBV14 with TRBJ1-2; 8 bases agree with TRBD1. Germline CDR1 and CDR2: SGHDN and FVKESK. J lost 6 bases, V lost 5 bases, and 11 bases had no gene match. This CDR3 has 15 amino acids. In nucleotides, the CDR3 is TGTGCCAGCAGCACCTGGACAGGGAGGTCCGATGGCTACACCTTC. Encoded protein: CASSTWTGRSDGYTF.

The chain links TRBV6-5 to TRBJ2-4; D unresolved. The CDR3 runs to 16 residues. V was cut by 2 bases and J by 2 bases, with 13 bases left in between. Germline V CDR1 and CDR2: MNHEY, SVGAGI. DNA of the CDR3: TGTGCCAGCAGTTACAGCACAGCGCTAACCAAAAACATTCAGTACTTC. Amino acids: CASSYSTALTKNIQYF.

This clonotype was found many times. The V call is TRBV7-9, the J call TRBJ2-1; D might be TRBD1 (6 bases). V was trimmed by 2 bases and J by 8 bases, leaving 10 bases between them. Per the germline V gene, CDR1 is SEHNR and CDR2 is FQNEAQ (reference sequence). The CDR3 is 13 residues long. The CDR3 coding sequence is TGTGCCAGCAGCTTACAGGGGAAGGATGAGCAGTTCTTC. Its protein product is CASSLQGKDEQFF.

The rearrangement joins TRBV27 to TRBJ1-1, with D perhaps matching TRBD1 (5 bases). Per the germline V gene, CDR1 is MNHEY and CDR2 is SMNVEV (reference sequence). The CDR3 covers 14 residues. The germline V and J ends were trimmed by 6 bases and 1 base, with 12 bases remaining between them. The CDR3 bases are TGTGCCAGCAGGGACCCTAGGGGGAACACTGAAGCTTTCTTT. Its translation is CASRDPRGNTEAFF.

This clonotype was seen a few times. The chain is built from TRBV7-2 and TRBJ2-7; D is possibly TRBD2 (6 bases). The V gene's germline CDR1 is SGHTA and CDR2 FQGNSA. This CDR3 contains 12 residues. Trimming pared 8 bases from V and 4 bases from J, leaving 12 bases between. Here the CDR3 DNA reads TGTGCCAGCCCCCCCGGGGGTTACGAGCAGTACTTC. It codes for CASPPGGYEQYF.

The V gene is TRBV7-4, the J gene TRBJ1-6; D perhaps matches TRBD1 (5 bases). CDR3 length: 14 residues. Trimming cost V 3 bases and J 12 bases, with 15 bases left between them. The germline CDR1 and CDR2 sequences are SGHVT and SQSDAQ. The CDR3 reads CASSFRRGDGPLHF. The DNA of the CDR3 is TGTGCCAGCAGCTTTCGAAGAGGGGACGGACCCCTCCACTTT.

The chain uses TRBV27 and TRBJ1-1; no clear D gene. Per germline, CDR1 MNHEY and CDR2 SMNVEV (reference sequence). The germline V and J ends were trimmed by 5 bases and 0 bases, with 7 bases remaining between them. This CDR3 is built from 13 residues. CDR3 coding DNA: TGTGCCAGCAGTCATAACTTGAACACTGAAGCTTTCTTT. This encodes CASSHNLNTEAFF.

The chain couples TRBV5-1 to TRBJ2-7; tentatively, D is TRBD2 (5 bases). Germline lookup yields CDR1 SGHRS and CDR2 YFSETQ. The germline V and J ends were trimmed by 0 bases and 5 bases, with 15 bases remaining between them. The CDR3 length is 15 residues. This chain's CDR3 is CASSLAGIPFHEQYV. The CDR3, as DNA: TGCGCCAGCAGCTTGGCCGGGATACCCTTTCACGAGCAGTACGTC.

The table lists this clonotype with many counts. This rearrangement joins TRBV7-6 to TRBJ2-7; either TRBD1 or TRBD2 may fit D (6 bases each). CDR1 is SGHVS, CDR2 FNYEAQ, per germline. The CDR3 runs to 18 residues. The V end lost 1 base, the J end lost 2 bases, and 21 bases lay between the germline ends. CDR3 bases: TGTGCCAGCAGCTTAGGAGGGGGGACACCCTCACGCCCCTACGAGCAGTACGTC. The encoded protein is CASSLGGGTPSRPYEQYV.

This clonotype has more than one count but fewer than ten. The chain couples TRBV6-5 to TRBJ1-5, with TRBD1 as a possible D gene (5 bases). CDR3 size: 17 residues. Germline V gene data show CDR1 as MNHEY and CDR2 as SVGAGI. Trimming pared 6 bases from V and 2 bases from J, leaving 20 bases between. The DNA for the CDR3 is TGTGCCAGCAGCTCCGGTCGGATCGGGGGTCGCAATCAGCCCCAGCATTTT. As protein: CASSSGRIGGRNQPQHF.

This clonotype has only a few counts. The CDR3 coding sequence is TGTGCCAGCCGAACGAGGACTAGCGGGTACGAGCAGTACTTC. This sequence encodes CASRTRTSGYEQYF. The rearrangement joins TRBV6-6 to TRBJ2-7; 11 bases agree with TRBD2. V shed 8 bases, J shed 4 bases, and the junction held 7 bases outside the gene matches. Germline V gives CDR1 MNHNY, CDR2 SVGAGI (reference sequence). CDR3 size: 14 residues.

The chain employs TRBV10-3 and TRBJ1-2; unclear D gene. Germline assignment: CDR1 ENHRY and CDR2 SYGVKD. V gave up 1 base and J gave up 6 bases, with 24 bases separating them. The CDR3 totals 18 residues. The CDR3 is CAISEFRAGGSTQDGYTF. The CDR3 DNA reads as TGTGCCATCAGTGAGTTTCGGGCTGGAGGGAGTACCCAGGATGGCTACACCTTC.

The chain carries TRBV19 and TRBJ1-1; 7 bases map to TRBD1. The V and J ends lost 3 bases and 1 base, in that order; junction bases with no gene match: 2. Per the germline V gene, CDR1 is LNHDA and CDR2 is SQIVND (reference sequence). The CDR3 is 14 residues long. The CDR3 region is CASSIGTANTEAFF. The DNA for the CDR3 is TGTGCCAGTAGTATTGGGACAGCGAACACTGAAGCTTTCTTT.

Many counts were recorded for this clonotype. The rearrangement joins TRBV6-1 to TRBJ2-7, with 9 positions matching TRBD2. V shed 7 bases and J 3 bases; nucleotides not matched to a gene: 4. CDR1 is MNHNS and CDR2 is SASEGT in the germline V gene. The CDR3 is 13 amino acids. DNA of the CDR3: TGTGCCAGCAAAAGCGGGGGGTTCTACGAGCAGTACGTC. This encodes CASKSGGFYEQYV.

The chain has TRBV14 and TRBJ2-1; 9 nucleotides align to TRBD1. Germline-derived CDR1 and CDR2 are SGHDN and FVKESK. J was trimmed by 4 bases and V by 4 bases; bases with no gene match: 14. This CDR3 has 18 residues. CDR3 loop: CASSPISTRDRDYNEQFF. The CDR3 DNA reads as TGTGCCAGCAGCCCCATTTCGACCCGGGACAGGGATTACAATGAGCAGTTCTTC.

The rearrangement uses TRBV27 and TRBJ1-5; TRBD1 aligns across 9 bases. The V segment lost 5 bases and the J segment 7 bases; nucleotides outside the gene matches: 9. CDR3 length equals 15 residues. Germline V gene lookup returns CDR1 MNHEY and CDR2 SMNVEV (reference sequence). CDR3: CASSAAQGAGQPQHF. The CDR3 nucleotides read TGTGCCAGCAGTGCCGCACAGGGGGCGGGCCAGCCCCAGCATTTT.

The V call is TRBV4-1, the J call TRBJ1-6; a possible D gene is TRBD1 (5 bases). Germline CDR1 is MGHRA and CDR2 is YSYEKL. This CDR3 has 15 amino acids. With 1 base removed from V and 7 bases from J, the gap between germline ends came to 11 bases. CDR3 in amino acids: CASSQVKGRNSPLHF. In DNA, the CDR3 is TGCGCCAGCAGCCAAGTGAAGGGGCGGAATTCACCCCTCCACTTT.

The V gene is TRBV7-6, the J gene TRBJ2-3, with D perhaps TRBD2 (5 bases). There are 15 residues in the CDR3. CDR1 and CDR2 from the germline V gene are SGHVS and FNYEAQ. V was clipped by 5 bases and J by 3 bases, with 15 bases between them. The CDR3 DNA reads TGTGCCAGCAGCCCGACCATCTTAGCGACAGATACGCAGTATTTT. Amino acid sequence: CASSPTILATDTQYF.

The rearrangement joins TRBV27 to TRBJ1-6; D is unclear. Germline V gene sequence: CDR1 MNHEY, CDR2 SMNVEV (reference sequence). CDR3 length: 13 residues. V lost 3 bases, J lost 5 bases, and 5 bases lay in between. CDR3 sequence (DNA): TGTGCCAGCAGTTTTTGGAATAATTCACCCCTCCACTTT. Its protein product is CASSFWNNSPLHF.

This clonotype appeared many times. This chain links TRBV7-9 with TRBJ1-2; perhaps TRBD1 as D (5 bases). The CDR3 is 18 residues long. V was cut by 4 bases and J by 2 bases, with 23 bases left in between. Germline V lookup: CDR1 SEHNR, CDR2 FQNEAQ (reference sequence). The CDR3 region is CASSSQQAQESTNYGYTF. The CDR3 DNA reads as TGTGCCAGCAGCTCCCAGCAAGCACAGGAGTCCACCAACTATGGCTACACCTTC. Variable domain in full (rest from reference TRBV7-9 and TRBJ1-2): DTGVSQNPRHKITKRGQNVTFRCDPISEHNRLYWYRQTLGQGPEFLTYFQNEAQLEKSRLLSDRFSAERPKGSFSTLEIQRTEQGDSAMYLCASSSQQAQESTNYGYTFGSGTRLTVV.

The CDR3 DNA sequence: TGTGCCACCAGCAGAGATGAACTAGCGGGCTCCTACAATGAGCAGTTCTTC. It is translated as CATSRDELAGSYNEQFF. The genes are TRBV15 and TRBJ2-1; the match to TRBD2 covers 9 bases. V lost 0 bases, J lost 0 bases, and 3 bases stayed unmatched. CDR1 is LNHNV and CDR2 is YYDKDF in the germline V gene (reference sequence). The CDR3 has 17 amino acids. The variable domain in full, with the rest retrieved from reference TRBV15 and TRBJ2-1, is DAMVIQNPRYQVTQFGKPVTLSCSQTLNHNVMYWYQQKSSQAPKLLFHYYDKDFNNEADTPDNFQSRRPNTSFCFLDIRSPGLGDTAMYLCATSRDELAGSYNEQFFGPGTRLTVL.

The CDR3, as DNA: TGTGCCAGCGGAGTCCTGGGGGGACAGGGCTACAGGGAGCAGTTCTTC. It is translated as CASGVLGGQGYREQFF. J is TRBJ2-1 and V is TRBV9, with 9 positions matching TRBD1. The V segment lost 7 bases and the J segment 10 bases; nucleotides outside the gene matches: 18. CDR3 length: 16 amino acids. From germline, CDR1 is SGDLS and CDR2 YYNGEE.

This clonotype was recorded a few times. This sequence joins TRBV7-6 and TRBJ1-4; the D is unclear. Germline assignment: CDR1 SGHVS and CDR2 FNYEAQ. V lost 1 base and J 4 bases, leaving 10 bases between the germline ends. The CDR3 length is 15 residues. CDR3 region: CASSLGWKNNEKLFF. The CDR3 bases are TGTGCCAGCAGCTTAGGTTGGAAGAATAATGAAAAACTGTTTTTT.

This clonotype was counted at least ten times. The CDR3 sequence is CASSLLAQGPYNEQFF. CDR3 in DNA: TGCGCCAGCAGCTTGCTAGCGCAAGGGCCCTACAATGAGCAGTTCTTC. The chain links TRBV5-1 to TRBJ2-1; the D gene is possibly TRBD2 (6 bases). Per germline, CDR1 SGHRS and CDR2 YFSETQ. CDR3 length: 16 amino acids. Trimming took off 1 base at V and 2 bases at J, with 13 bases between the two ends.

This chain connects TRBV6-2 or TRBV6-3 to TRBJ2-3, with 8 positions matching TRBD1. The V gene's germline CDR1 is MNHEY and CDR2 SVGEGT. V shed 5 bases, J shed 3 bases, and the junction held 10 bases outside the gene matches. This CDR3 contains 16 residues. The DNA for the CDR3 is TGTGCCAGCAGTGGATCGACAGGGGCGGAGACAGATACGCAGTATTTT. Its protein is CASSGSTGAETDTQYF.

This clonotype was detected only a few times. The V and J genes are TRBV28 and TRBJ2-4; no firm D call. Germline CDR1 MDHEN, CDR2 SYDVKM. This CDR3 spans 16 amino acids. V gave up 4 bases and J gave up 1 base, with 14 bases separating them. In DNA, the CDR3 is TGTGCCAGCAGTTCCGTACTCTACACGGCCAAAAACATTCAGTACTTC. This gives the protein CASSSVLYTAKNIQYF. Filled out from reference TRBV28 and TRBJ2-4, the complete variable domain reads DVKVTQSSRYLVKRTGEKVFLECVQDMDHENMFWYRQDPGLGLRLIYFSYDVKMKEKGDIPEGYSVSREKKERFSLILESASTNQTSMYLCASSSVLYTAKNIQYFGAGTRLSVL.

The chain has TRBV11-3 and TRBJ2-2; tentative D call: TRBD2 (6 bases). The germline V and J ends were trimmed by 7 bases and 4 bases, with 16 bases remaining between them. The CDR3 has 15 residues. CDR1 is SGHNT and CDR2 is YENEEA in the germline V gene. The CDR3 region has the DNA TGTGCCAGCACCCCGGGGGACGGAAGCACCGGGGAGCTGTTTTTT. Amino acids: CASTPGDGSTGELFF.